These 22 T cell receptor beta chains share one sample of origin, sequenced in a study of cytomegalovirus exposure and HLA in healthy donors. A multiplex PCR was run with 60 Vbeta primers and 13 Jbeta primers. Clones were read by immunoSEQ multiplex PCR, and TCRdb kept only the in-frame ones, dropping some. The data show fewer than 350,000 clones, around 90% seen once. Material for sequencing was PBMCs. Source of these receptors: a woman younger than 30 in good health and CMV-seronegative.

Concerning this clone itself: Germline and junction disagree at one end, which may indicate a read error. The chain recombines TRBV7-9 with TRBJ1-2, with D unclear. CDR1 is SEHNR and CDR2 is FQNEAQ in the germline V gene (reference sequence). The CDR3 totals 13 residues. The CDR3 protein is CSSSLEEPLGYTF. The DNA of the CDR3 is TGTTCCAGCAGCTTAGAGGAGCCATTGGGCTACACCTTC. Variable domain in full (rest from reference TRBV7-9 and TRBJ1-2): DTGVSQNPRHKITKRGQNVTFRCDPISEHNRLYWYRQTLGQGPEFLTYFQNEAQLEKSRLLSDRFSAERPKGSFSTLEIQRTEQGDSAMYLCSSSLEEPLGYTFGSGTRLTVV.

The CDR3 sequence is CARDSDYGYTF. The DNA for the CDR3 is TGTGCCCGGGATTCGGACTATGGCTACACCTTC. The V gene is TRBV30, the J gene TRBJ1-2; D is undetermined. The V gene lost 8 bases and the J gene lost 3 bases, with 10 bases spanning the gap. The germline CDR1 and CDR2 sequences are GTSNPN and SVGIG (reference sequence). The CDR3 totals 11 residues.

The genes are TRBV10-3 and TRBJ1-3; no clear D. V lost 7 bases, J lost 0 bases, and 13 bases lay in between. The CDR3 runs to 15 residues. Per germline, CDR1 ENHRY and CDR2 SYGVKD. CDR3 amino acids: CAITPRGSSGNTIYF. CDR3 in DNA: TGTGCCATCACCCCACGTGGGAGCTCTGGAAACACCATATATTTT.

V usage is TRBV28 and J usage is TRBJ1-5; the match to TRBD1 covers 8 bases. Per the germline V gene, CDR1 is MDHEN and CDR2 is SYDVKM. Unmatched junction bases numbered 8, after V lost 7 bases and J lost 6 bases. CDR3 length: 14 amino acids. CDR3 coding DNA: TGTGCCAGCACCATAGGACAGGGAAGTCAGCCCCAGCATTTT. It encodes CASTIGQGSQPQHF.

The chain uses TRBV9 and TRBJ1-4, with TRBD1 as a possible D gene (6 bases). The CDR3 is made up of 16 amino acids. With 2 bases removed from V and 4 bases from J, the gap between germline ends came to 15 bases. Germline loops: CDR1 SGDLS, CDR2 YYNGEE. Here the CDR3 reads CASSVSGAGDNEKLFF. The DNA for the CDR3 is TGTGCCAGCAGCGTCTCCGGGGCAGGGGATAATGAAAAACTGTTTTTT.

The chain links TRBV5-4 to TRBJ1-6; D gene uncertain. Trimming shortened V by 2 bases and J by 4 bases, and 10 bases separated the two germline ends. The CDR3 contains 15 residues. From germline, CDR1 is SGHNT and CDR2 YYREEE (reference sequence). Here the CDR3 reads CASSFGGSYNSPLHF. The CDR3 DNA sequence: TGTGCCAGCAGCTTCGGAGGGTCGTATAATTCACCCCTCCACTTT.

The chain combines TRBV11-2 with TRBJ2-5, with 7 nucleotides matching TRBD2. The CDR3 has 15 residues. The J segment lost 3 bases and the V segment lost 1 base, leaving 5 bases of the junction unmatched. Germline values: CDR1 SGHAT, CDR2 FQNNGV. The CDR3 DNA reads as TGTGCCAGCAGCTTAGTTTCTAGCGGTAAAGAGACCCAGTACTTC. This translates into CASSLVSSGKETQYF.

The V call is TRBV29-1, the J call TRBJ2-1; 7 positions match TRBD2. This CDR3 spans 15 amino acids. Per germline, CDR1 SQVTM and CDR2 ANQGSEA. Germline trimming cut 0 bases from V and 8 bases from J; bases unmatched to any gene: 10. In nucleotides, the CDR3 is TGCAGCGTTGAAGAGGGGGGGGAAGATGACGATGAGCAGTTCTTC. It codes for CSVEEGGEDDDEQFF.

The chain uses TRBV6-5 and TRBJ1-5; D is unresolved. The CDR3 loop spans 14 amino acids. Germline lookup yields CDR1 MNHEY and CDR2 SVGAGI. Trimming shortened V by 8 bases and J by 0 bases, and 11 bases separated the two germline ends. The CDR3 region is CASAKIYSNQPQHF. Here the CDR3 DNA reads TGTGCCAGCGCGAAAATTTATAGCAATCAGCCCCAGCATTTT.

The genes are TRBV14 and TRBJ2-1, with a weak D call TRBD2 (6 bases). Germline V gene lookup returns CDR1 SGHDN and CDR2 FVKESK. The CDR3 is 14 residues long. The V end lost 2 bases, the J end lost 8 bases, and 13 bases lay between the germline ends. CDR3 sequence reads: CASSQQTSFDEQFF. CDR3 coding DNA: TGTGCCAGCAGCCAACAGACTAGTTTCGATGAGCAGTTCTTC.

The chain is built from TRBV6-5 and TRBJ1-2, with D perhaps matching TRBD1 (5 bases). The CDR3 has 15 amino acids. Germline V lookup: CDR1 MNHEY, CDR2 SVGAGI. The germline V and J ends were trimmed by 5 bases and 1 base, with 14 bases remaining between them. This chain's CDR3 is CASSRTGPFNYGYTF. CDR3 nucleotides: TGTGCCAGCAGTCGCACAGGTCCGTTTAACTATGGCTACACCTTC.

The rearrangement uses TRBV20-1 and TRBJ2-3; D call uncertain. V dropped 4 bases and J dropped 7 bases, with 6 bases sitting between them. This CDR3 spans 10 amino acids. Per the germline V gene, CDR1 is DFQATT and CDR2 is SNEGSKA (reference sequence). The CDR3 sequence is CSANPNTQYF. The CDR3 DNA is TGCAGTGCTAACCCTAATACGCAGTATTTT.

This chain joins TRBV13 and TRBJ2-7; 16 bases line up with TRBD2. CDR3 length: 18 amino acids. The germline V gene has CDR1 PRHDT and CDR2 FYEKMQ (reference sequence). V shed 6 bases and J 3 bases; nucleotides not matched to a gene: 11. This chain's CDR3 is CASSSGLAGGRPYYEQYF. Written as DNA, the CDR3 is TGTGCCAGCAGTTCGGGACTAGCGGGGGGGCGGCCCTACTACGAGCAGTACTTC.

This chain's CDR3 is CASSLALSSGGTDTQYF. CDR3 coding DNA: TGTGCCAGCAGCTTGGCCCTCTCTAGCGGGGGCACAGATACGCAGTATTTT. The chain has TRBV5-4 and TRBJ2-3, with 9 bases identical to TRBD2. Per germline, CDR1 SGHNT and CDR2 YYREEE (reference sequence). V gave up 0 bases and J gave up 1 base; unmatched junction bases: 6. This CDR3 has 17 amino acids. The full variable domain, its missing parts supplied by reference TRBV5-4 and TRBJ2-3, is ETGVTQSPTHLIKTRGQQVTLRCSSQSGHNTVSWYQQALGQGPQFIFQYYREEENGRGNFPPRFSGLQFPNYSSELNVNALELDDSALYLCASSLALSSGGTDTQYFGPGTRLTVL.

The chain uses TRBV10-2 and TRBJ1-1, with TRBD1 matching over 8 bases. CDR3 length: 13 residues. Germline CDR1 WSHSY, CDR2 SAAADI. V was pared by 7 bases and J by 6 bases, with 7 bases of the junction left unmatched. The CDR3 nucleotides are TGCGCCAGCAACAGGGGGAGAAGGGCTGAAGCTTTCTTT. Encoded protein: CASNRGRRAEAFF.

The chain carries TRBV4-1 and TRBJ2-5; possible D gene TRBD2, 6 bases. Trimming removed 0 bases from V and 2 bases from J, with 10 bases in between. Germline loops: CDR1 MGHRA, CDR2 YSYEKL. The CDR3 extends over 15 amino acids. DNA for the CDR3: TGCGCCAGCAGCCAAGATCCCGGGGGACAAGAGACCCAGTACTTC. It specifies CASSQDPGGQETQYF.

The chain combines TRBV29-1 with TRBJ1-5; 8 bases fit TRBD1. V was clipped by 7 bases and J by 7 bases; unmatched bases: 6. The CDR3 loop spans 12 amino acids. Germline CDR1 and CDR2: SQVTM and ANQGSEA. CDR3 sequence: CSAQGAGQPQHF. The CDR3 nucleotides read TGCAGCGCCCAGGGGGCTGGACAGCCCCAGCATTTT.

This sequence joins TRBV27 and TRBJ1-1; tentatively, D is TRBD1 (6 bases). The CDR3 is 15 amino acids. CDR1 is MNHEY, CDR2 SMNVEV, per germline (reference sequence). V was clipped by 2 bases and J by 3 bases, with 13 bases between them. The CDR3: CASSLGRGADTEAFF. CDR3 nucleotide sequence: TGTGCCAGCAGTTTAGGTCGGGGGGCGGACACTGAAGCTTTCTTT.

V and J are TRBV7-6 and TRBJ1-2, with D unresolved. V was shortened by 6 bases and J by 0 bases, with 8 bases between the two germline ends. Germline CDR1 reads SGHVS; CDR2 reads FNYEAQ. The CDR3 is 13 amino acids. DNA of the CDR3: TGTGCCAGCAGTGGCAGTGCTAACTATGGCTACACCTTC. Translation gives CASSGSANYGYTF.

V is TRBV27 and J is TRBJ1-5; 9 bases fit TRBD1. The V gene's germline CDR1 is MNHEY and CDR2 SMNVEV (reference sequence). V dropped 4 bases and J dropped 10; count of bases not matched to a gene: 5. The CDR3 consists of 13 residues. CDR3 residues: CASSSEDRGPQHF. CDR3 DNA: TGTGCCAGCAGTTCCGAGGACAGGGGACCCCAGCATTTT.

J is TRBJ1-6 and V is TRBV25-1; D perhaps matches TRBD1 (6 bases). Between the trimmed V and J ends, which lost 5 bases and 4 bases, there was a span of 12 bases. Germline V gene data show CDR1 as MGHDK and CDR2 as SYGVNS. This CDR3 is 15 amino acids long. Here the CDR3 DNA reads TGTGCCAGCAGTATACAGGGAGAATATAATTCACCCCTCCACTTT. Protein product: CASSIQGEYNSPLHF.

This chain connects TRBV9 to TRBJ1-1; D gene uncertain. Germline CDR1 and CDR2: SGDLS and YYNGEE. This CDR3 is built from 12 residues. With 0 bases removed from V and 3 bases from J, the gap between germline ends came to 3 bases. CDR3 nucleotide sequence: TGTGCCAGCAGCGTAGCAGACACTGAAGCTTTCTTT. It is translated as CASSVADTEAFF.